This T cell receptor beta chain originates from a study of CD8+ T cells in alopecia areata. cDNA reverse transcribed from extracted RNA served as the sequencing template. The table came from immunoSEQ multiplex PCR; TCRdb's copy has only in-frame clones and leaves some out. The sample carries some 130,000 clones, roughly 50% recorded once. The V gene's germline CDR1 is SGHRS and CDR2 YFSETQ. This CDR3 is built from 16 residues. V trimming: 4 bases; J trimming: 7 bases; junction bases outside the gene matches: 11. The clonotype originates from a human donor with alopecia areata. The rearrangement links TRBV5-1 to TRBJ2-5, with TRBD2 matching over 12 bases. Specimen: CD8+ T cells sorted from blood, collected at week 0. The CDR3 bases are TGCGCCAGCAGCCCGGCTAGCGGGGGGGGGCCCGCGACCCAGTACTTC. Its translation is CASSPASGGGPATQYF.